Listed here are 17 T cell receptor beta chains from one sample, sequenced in a study of blood T cell repertoires in COVID-19. Profiling relied on immunoSEQ multiplex PCR, and the TCRdb table lists in-frame clones only, not all of them. The sample comprises about 50,000 clones, roughly 84% of which are singletons, and approximately 15% rests with the top ten. The sequencing sample was made of peripheral blood. The receptor set was obtained from a human donor with active COVID-19. The donor label of this sample is uncertain.

For this clone: This sample also contains other DNA sequences that code for the same CDR3. The chain uses TRBV4-3 and TRBJ1-5; D remains ambiguous. The germline V gene encodes CDR1 LGHNA and CDR2 YSLEER. V lost 0 bases and J lost 4, with 4 bases in between. The CDR3 runs to 13 residues. CDR3 nucleotide sequence: TGCGCCAGCAGCCAAGACAGAAATCAGCCCCAGCATTTT. Translated: CASSQDRNQPQHF.

The genes are TRBV6-6 and TRBJ1-5; no clear D gene. Germline CDR1 MNHNY, CDR2 SVGAGI (reference sequence). V was cut by 5 bases and J by 5 bases, with 7 bases left in between. This CDR3 contains 12 residues. The CDR3 protein is CASSATDQPQHF. The DNA of the CDR3 is TGTGCCAGCAGTGCCACAGATCAGCCCCAGCATTTT.

V and J are TRBV5-1 and TRBJ1-4; D is ambiguous. Germline lookup yields CDR1 SGHRS and CDR2 YFSETQ. The CDR3 sequence is 14 residues long. V was cut by 1 base and J by 4 bases, with 8 bases left in between. This CDR3 reads CASSLNHGNEKLFF. The DNA of the CDR3 is TGCGCCAGCAGCTTGAACCACGGTAATGAAAAACTGTTTTTT.

The rearrangement joins TRBV19 to TRBJ1-4; the match to TRBD1 covers 8 bases. Germline CDR1 is LNHDA and CDR2 is SQIVND (reference sequence). The CDR3 contains 15 residues. Unmatched junction bases numbered 8, after V lost 4 bases and J lost 7 bases. The CDR3 loop reads CASSKAGGYGEKLFF. The CDR3 DNA reads as TGTGCCAGTAGTAAGGCAGGGGGCTACGGTGAAAAACTGTTTTTT. Variable domain in full (rest from reference TRBV19 and TRBJ1-4): DGGITQSPKYLFRKEGQNVTLSCEQNLNHDAMYWYRQDPGQGLRLIYYSQIVNDFQKGDIAEGYSVSREKKESFPLTVTSAQKNPTAFYLCASSKAGGYGEKLFFGSGTQLSVL.

This clone has just one count. This chain uses TRBV10-2 with TRBJ1-1; TRBD1 is a possible D gene (5 bases). V was clipped by 3 bases and J by 5 bases, with 10 bases between them. Per germline, CDR1 WSHSY and CDR2 SAAADI. This CDR3 is built from 13 residues. CDR3 residues: CASSDPGRTEAFF. The CDR3 DNA is TGCGCCAGCAGTGATCCAGGGAGGACTGAAGCTTTCTTT.

This clone was found a few times. The V gene is TRBV3-1 (or the pseudogene TRBV3-2), the J gene TRBJ2-1, with a tentative D call TRBD2 (6 bases). V was cut by 0 bases and J by 8 bases, with 17 bases left in between. This CDR3 contains 16 residues. Per the germline V gene, CDR1 is LGHDT and CDR2 is YNNKEL (reference sequence). The CDR3 protein is CASSQDQGAWGDEQFF. For the CDR3, the DNA is TGTGCCAGCAGCCAAGATCAAGGGGCGTGGGGGGATGAGCAGTTCTTC.

This clone was recorded once. This chain links TRBV7-9 with TRBJ2-1, with 11 bases identical to TRBD2. Germline V lookup: CDR1 SEHNR, CDR2 FQNEAQ (reference sequence). V shed 3 bases, J shed 3 bases, and the junction held 1 base outside the gene matches. The CDR3 is 15 amino acids. CDR3: CASSLLAGGYNEQFF. The CDR3 DNA is TGTGCCAGCAGCTTGCTAGCGGGGGGCTACAATGAGCAGTTCTTC.

V gene TRBV3-1 (or the pseudogene TRBV3-2) combines with J gene TRBJ2-7; perhaps TRBD1 as D (6 bases). This CDR3 has 14 residues. The V and J ends lost 4 bases and 0 bases respectively, with 10 bases between them. CDR1 LGHDT and CDR2 YNNKEL come from the germline V gene (reference sequence). The CDR3 is CASSRDTVSYEQYF. CDR3 coding DNA: TGTGCCAGCAGCCGGGACACCGTCTCCTACGAGCAGTACTTC.

This chain joins TRBV12-2 and TRBJ2-7; TRBD1 is the table's D call, not checked against the DNA. TRBV12-2 is a pseudogene segment. This CDR3 region has 15 residues. CDR3 sequence reads: CASRLGGQGAEEQYF. CDR3 in DNA: TGTGCAAGTCGCTTAGGCGGACAGGGGGCTGAGGAGCAGTACTTC.

CDR3 protein: CASSSLRYGTAQETQYF. The CDR3 DNA reads TGTGCCAGCAGCTCACTACGATATGGGACAGCTCAAGAGACCCAGTACTTC. V usage is TRBV11-2 and J usage is TRBJ2-5; 7 bases are shared with TRBD1. The CDR3 is made up of 17 amino acids. CDR1 and CDR2 from the germline V gene are SGHAT and FQNNGV. The junction had 13 bases not matched to a gene; V was cut back by 4 bases and J by 2 bases. Full variable domain (outside the CDR3, taken from reference TRBV11-2 and TRBJ2-5): EAGVAQSPRYKIIEKRQSVAFWCNPISGHATLYWYQQILGQGPKLLIQFQNNGVVDDSQLPKDRFSAERLKGVDSTLKIQPAKLEDSAVYLCASSSLRYGTAQETQYFGPGTRLLVL.

The chain carries TRBV4-2 and TRBJ2-6, with 9 bases matching TRBD1. After removal of 1 base from V and 0 bases from J, the junction contained 1 base not matched to a gene. Germline CDR1 LGHNA, CDR2 YNFKEQ. The CDR3 consists of 17 residues. The CDR3 reads CASSQVTGGSGANVLTF. CDR3 coding DNA: TGTGCCAGCAGCCAAGTGACAGGGGGCTCTGGGGCCAACGTCCTGACTTTC.

This clone was picked up one time. The CDR3 DNA reads TGTGCCATCAGTGAGTCGAATAGAAAAGAGACCCAGTACTTC. This encodes CAISESNRKETQYF. V usage is TRBV10-3 and J usage is TRBJ2-5; D unclear. This CDR3 has 14 residues. Germline V gives CDR1 ENHRY, CDR2 SYGVKD. The germline V and J ends were trimmed by 0 bases and 3 bases, with 8 bases remaining between them.

The V gene is TRBV10-3, the J gene TRBJ2-3; 7 bases line up with TRBD2. The CDR3 contains 14 residues. The V gene's germline CDR1 is ENHRY and CDR2 SYGVKD. The V segment lost 4 bases and the J segment 5 bases; nucleotides outside the gene matches: 6. In DNA, the CDR3 is TGTGCCATCAGTGGGGGGGGGAGGAAAGATACGCAGTATTTT. Translating gives CAISGGGRKDTQYF.

This clone is a singleton in its sample. The gene calls are TRBV6-5 and TRBJ1-6; 9 nucleotides agree with TRBD1. The V gene's germline CDR1 is MNHEY and CDR2 SVGAGI. V lost 2 bases to trimming and J lost 7 bases; unmatched junction nucleotides: 3. The CDR3 covers 15 residues. The CDR3 DNA follows: TGTGCCAGCAGTTACCGAGGACAGGGGAATTCACCCCTCCACTTT. It codes for CASSYRGQGNSPLHF.

DNA for the CDR3: TGTGCCAGCAGTTCGGGCCCTAGCGGGAGTCAGTATTTT. It yields the protein CASSSGPSGSQYF. V is TRBV6-2 or TRBV6-3 and J is TRBJ2-3; 10 nucleotides agree with TRBD2. With V trimmed by 4 bases and J by 12 bases, 7 bases remained unmatched. CDR3 length: 13 amino acids. Germline CDR1 MNHEY, CDR2 SVGEGT.

The chain recombines TRBV7-2 with TRBJ2-2; 9 nucleotides match TRBD2. This CDR3 comprises 17 residues. Trimming cost V 2 bases and J 0 bases; bases outside gene matches: 4. Germline V lookup: CDR1 SGHTA, CDR2 FQGNSA. CDR3 in amino acids: CASSLYAGGPNTGELFF. The CDR3 nucleotides are TGTGCCAGCAGCTTATACGCGGGGGGGCCGAACACCGGGGAGCTGTTTTTT. The variable domain in full, with the rest retrieved from reference TRBV7-2 and TRBJ2-2, is GAGVSQSPSNKVTEKGKDVELRCDPISGHTALYWYRQSLGQGLEFLIYFQGNSAPDKSGLPSDRFSAERTGGSVSTLTIQRTQQEDSAVYLCASSLYAGGPNTGELFFGEGSRLTVL.

The sample holds one count of this clone. The chain employs TRBV5-1 and TRBJ2-5, with 7 positions matching TRBD2. The CDR3 has 16 residues. The V segment lost 0 bases and the J segment 2 bases; nucleotides outside the gene matches: 7. Germline V gene sequence: CDR1 SGHRS, CDR2 YFSETQ. For the CDR3, the DNA is TGCGCCAGCAGCTTGGGGGCCAGCGGGGCTCAAGAGACCCAGTACTTC. It translates to CASSLGASGAQETQYF.